This TCR beta chain was recovered during a study of human T cells and chemical hapten exposure. Trimming pared 0 bases from V and 2 bases from J, leaving 9 bases between. Germline V gene lookup returns CDR1 SGHDT and CDR2 YYEEEE. The CDR3 sequence is 14 residues long. Time point of the sample: healthy volunteer bleed at 6 weeks. RNA extraction used unfractionated whole blood as the source of total RNA. One entry per CDR3 protein, called by TCRdb with MiXCR from the RACE reads. Of about 65,000 distinct CDR3 sequences in the sample, approximately 6.5% were seen once. The chain uses TRBV5-6 and TRBJ2-7; D gene uncertain. Sequencing was done on a sample of whole blood. This receptor was obtained from a female donor in good health. Some clones in this sample may be carry-over from other donors' samples. The CDR3 DNA reads TGTGCCAGCAGCTTGGAGTCATGGGCCTACGAGCAGTACTTC. It yields the protein CASSLESWAYEQYF. The complete variable domain, with remaining parts taken from reference TRBV5-6 and TRBJ2-7, reads DAGVTQSPTHLIKTRGQQVTLRCSPKSGHDTVSWYQQALGQGPQFIFQYYEEEERQRGNFPDRFSGHQFPNYSSELNVNALLLGDSALYLCASSLESWAYEQYFGPGTRLTVT.